The 21 T cell receptor beta chains below come from one sample, sequenced in a study of T cell responses to AZD1222 COVID-19 vaccine (TCRdb year 2021). Library method: the immunoSEQ multiplex PCR assay. What TCRdb holds here is the immuneACCESS table cut down to in-frame rearrangements. Part of the clones is not present; checked against another copy, under half of the missing clones reflect an unresolved V gene, and the others are unexplained. The sample yields about 120,000 clones; 65% to 90% were counted once. The ten largest clones capture approximately 8.1% of the sample. This specimen's time point label, per the study, means: baseline before first vaccination. The material sequenced was peripheral blood, taken on day 0 of AZD1222 vaccination. The receptors here all came from an adult in good health.

The gene calls are TRBV19 and TRBJ1-2; D remains unclear. The CDR3 runs 12 residues. Trimming removed 6 bases from V and 3 bases from J, with 8 bases in between. Germline V lookup: CDR1 LNHDA, CDR2 SQIVND (reference sequence). CDR3 nucleotides: TGTGCCAGTAGCCCGGCCTACTATGGCTACACCTTC. Residues: CASSPAYYGYTF.

This chain links TRBV15 with TRBJ1-2; D gene unclear. Between the trimmed V and J ends, which lost 6 bases and 7 bases, there was a span of 18 bases. This CDR3 comprises 14 residues. CDR1 and CDR2 (germline): LNHNV, YYDKDF (reference sequence). This CDR3 reads CATRSGADPFGYTF. The CDR3 DNA follows: TGTGCCACCAGGTCCGGTGCGGACCCCTTTGGCTACACCTTC.

This chain joins TRBV4-2 and TRBJ2-7; the D gene is possibly TRBD1 (5 bases). This CDR3 is 15 amino acids long. Trimming took 0 bases from V and 5 from J, leaving 14 bases between them. Germline CDR1 LGHNA, CDR2 YNFKEQ. CDR3 loop: CASSQDRAGSHEQYF. For the CDR3, the DNA is TGTGCCAGCAGCCAAGATCGGGCAGGGTCCCACGAGCAGTACTTC.

The chain has TRBV27 and TRBJ2-3; maybe TRBD1 (5 bases). CDR3 length: 14 amino acids. V lost 3 bases and J lost 3, with 10 bases in between. Germline loops: CDR1 MNHEY, CDR2 SMNVEV (reference sequence). The CDR3 reads CASSLWGRTDTQYF. The CDR3 bases are TGTGCCAGCAGTTTGTGGGGCCGAACAGATACGCAGTATTTT.

The chain uses TRBV28 and TRBJ1-6; D unresolved. The CDR3 covers 13 residues. Germline loops: CDR1 MDHEN, CDR2 SYDVKM. V lost 8 bases and J 5 bases, leaving 10 bases between the germline ends. The CDR3 DNA follows: TGTGCCAGCTTGGGTCCAAATAATTCACCCCTCCACTTT. Its protein product is CASLGPNNSPLHF. The whole variable domain, filled in from reference TRBV28 and TRBJ1-6, reads DVKVTQSSRYLVKRTGEKVFLECVQDMDHENMFWYRQDPGLGLRLIYFSYDVKMKEKGDIPEGYSVSREKKERFSLILESASTNQTSMYLCASLGPNNSPLHFGNGTRLTVT.

The chain carries TRBV11-2 and TRBJ2-2; the D gene is possibly TRBD2 (5 bases). Trimming took 1 base from V and 4 from J, leaving 13 bases between them. Germline CDR1 is SGHAT and CDR2 is FQNNGV. The CDR3 has 16 residues. The CDR3 nucleotides read TGTGCCAGCAGCTTAGGGGGAGTGATTGCCACCGGGGAGCTGTTTTTT. This encodes CASSLGGVIATGELFF.

The rearrangement uses TRBV28 and TRBJ1-6; D perhaps matches TRBD1 (6 bases). Germline V lookup: CDR1 MDHEN, CDR2 SYDVKM. This CDR3 contains 16 residues. Trimming pared 1 base from V and 10 bases from J, leaving 17 bases between. The CDR3: CASSLSRAGQPSPLHF. The CDR3 DNA reads TGTGCCAGCAGTTTATCAAGGGCGGGACAACCCTCACCCCTCCACTTT.

V gene TRBV6-6 combines with J gene TRBJ2-1; D not certain. CDR1 and CDR2 (germline): MNHNY, SVGAGI (reference sequence). The CDR3 runs 12 residues. The V and J ends lost 6 bases and 5 bases respectively, with 8 bases between them. The CDR3 DNA follows: TGTGCCAGCAGGGGTGAAAACAATGAGCAGTTCTTC. Protein: CASRGENNEQFF.

This chain connects TRBV6-5 to TRBJ2-1, with D unclear. The CDR3 runs 16 residues. The V end was cut by 0 bases, the J end by 4 bases, with 13 bases between. CDR1 and CDR2 (germline): MNHEY, SVGAGI. CDR3 sequence (DNA): TGTGCCAGCAGTTACTCGAGGAAAAGCCAATACAATGAGCAGTTCTTC. Its protein product is CASSYSRKSQYNEQFF.

The CDR3 is CASRGPGNTEAFF. The CDR3 DNA is TGCGCCAGCAGGGGGCCAGGGAACACTGAAGCTTTCTTT. This sequence joins TRBV5-1 and TRBJ1-1; the D gene is possibly TRBD1 (5 bases). The germline V gene encodes CDR1 SGHRS and CDR2 YFSETQ. The CDR3 consists of 13 residues. V dropped 5 bases and J dropped 1 base, with 9 bases sitting between them.

The chain combines TRBV5-6 with TRBJ2-7; tentatively, D is TRBD1 (5 bases). The CDR3 loop spans 14 amino acids. Trimming shortened V by 0 bases and J by 0 bases, and 7 bases separated the two germline ends. Germline V lookup: CDR1 SGHDT, CDR2 YYEEEE. This CDR3 reads CASSLAGLSYEQYF. The CDR3 DNA follows: TGTGCCAGCAGCTTGGCAGGGCTCTCCTACGAGCAGTACTTC.

V gene TRBV4-1 combines with J gene TRBJ2-2; D tentatively fits TRBD1 or TRBD2 (6 bases each). The V end lost 5 bases, the J end lost 5 bases, and 15 bases lay between the germline ends. Germline CDR1 and CDR2: MGHRA and YSYEKL. The CDR3 length is 15 residues. Here the CDR3 reads CASSKPQGRTGELFF. The DNA for the CDR3 is TGCGCCAGCAGCAAACCCCAGGGGAGGACCGGGGAGCTGTTTTTT.

CDR3 residues: CASSFHPSLAKNIQYF. The CDR3 nucleotides read TGTGCCAGCAGTTTCCACCCCAGTCTAGCCAAAAACATTCAGTACTTC. The chain combines TRBV28 with TRBJ2-4; no reliable D call. Germline-derived CDR1 and CDR2 are MDHEN and SYDVKM. The CDR3 has 16 amino acids. V gave up 3 bases and J gave up 0 bases, with 12 bases separating them.

This chain joins TRBV7-9 and TRBJ2-7; D remains ambiguous. This CDR3 spans 13 amino acids. Germline values: CDR1 SEHNR, CDR2 FQNEAQ (reference sequence). Trimming took 4 bases from V and 1 from J, leaving 8 bases between them. The CDR3 nucleotides read TGTGCCAGCAGCTACCCGGCGTCCTACGAGCAGTACTTC. Translation: CASSYPASYEQYF. Combining the CDR3 with reference TRBV7-9 and TRBJ2-7 gives the whole variable domain DTGVSQNPRHKITKRGQNVTFRCDPISEHNRLYWYRQTLGQGPEFLTYFQNEAQLEKSRLLSDRFSAERPKGSFSTLEIQRTEQGDSAMYLCASSYPASYEQYFGPGTRLTVT.

This sequence joins TRBV7-3 and TRBJ2-1; possibly TRBD2 for D (7 bases). The CDR3 consists of 16 residues. V was shortened by 0 bases and J by 3 bases, with 12 bases between the two germline ends. The germline gives CDR1 SGHTA, CDR2 FQGTGA. The CDR3 sequence: CASSLTAGASYNEQFF. The CDR3 nucleotides are TGTGCCAGCAGCTTAACTGCGGGGGCAAGCTACAATGAGCAGTTCTTC.

The chain couples TRBV7-9 to TRBJ2-5; the D is unclear. The CDR3 consists of 16 residues. Per the germline V gene, CDR1 is SEHNR and CDR2 is FQNEAQ (reference sequence). V was cut by 5 bases and J by 2 bases, with 18 bases left in between. The DNA for the CDR3 is TGTGCCAGCAGCCCCTCCCCCAGGTTATCTCAAGAGACCCAGTACTTC. As protein: CASSPSPRLSQETQYF.

The chain is built from TRBV12-1 and TRBJ1-2; TRBD1, the D gene given by the table, was not confirmed from the DNA. TRBV12-1 constitutes a pseudogene. This CDR3 region has 14 residues. CDR3 sequence (DNA): TGTGCCAGCAGCTCGCACAGGGTAAACTATGGCTACACCTTC. Translated: CASSSHRVNYGYTF.

The gene calls are TRBV11-2 and TRBJ1-4, with 8 bases identical to TRBD1. Germline V lookup: CDR1 SGHAT, CDR2 FQNNGV. The CDR3 extends over 14 amino acids. The V segment lost 7 bases and the J segment 4 bases; nucleotides outside the gene matches: 5. CDR3: CASTRTGINEKLFF. The CDR3 bases are TGTGCCAGCACGCGGACAGGGATTAATGAAAAACTGTTTTTT.

In this sample, this clone is medium-sized. The chain couples TRBV2 to TRBJ2-7; the D gene is possibly TRBD1 (5 bases). V lost 6 bases to trimming and J lost 1 base, with 13 bases between them. The V gene's germline CDR1 is SNHLY and CDR2 FYNNEI. The CDR3 totals 14 residues. The DNA of the CDR3 is TGTGCCAGCAGCGCCGACAGTGCTTCCTACGAGCAGTACTTC. This gives the protein CASSADSASYEQYF.

V is TRBV4-1 and J is TRBJ2-2; 8 bases match TRBD2. The CDR3 covers 18 residues. With 4 bases clipped from V and 5 bases from J, the junction kept 15 bases outside the gene matches. Germline CDR1 MGHRA, CDR2 YSYEKL. The CDR3 bases are TGCGCCAGCAGCCCCCTTGTCCCCTCCGGGAGGGCGACCGGGGAGCTGTTTTTT. Translating gives CASSPLVPSGRATGELFF.

The J gene is TRBJ1-5, the V gene TRBV18; 8 bases agree with TRBD1. After removal of 3 bases from V and 3 bases from J, the junction contained 4 bases not matched to a gene. Per the germline V gene, CDR1 is KGHSH and CDR2 is LQKENI. CDR3 length: 15 amino acids. The CDR3 bases are TGTGCCAGCTCACCGGACAGGGCTTACAATCAGCCCCAGCATTTT. Protein sequence: CASSPDRAYNQPQHF.